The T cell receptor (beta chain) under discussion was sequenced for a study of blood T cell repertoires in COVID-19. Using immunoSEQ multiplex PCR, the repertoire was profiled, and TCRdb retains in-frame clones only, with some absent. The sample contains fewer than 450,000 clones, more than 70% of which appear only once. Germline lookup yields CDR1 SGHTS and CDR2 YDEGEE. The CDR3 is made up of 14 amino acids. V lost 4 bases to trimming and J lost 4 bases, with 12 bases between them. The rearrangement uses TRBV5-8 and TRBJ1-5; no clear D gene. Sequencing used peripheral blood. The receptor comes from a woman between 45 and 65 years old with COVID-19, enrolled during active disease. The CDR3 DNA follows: TGTGCCAGCAGCACCGTCGCGGGGAATCAGCCCCAGCATTTT. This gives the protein CASSTVAGNQPQHF.